These T cell receptor beta chains were read from a single sample in a study of neurological immune-mediated disorders. Each CDR3 protein gets one entry after TCRdb re-called the 5' RACE reads with MiXCR. The sample consists of approximately 47,000 distinct CDR3 sequences, 13% of them appearing once. The sample consisted of PBMCs. All receptors derive from a young man in good health. CDR3s include the opening cysteine and the closing phenylalanine or tryptophan. The D gene is left open where the match is weak. Size is stated for part of the rows, as once, few or many counts, or as a class when the clone is expanded.

clone_size j_call d_call v_call cdr3_nt cdr3_aa
- TRBJ2-1 - TRBV24-1 TGTGCCACCAGTGATTTTGACAGAGCTTACAATGAGCAGTTCTTC CATSDFDRAYNEQFF
- TRBJ2-2 - TRBV7-2 TGTGCCAGCAGCTTCCTCGGGGAGCTGTTTTTT CASSFLGELFF
many TRBJ2-5 - TRBV18 TGTGCCAGCTCACCAGTAGGCGTGGACGGGAGAGAGACCCAGTACTTC CASSPVGVDGRETQYF
many TRBJ2-7 - TRBV21-1 TGTGCCAGCAGCAGGGAGACTAGCGGGAGTATTTACGAGCAGTACTTC CASSRETSGSIYEQYF
many TRBJ2-5 TRBD2 TRBV6-5 TGTGCCAGCAGTTCCGGGACTACATTTGAGACCCAGTACTTC CASSSGTTFETQYF
few TRBJ2-3 - TRBV29-1 TGCAGCGTGGACCCTAGTGGCACAGATACGCAGTATTTT CSVDPSGTDTQYF
many TRBJ2-7 TRBD1 TRBV7-2 TGTGCCAGCAGCCCCCGGACAGGGGGTTACGAGCAGTACTTC CASSPRTGGYEQYF
many TRBJ2-7 TRBD1 TRBV3-1 TGTGCCAGCAGCCAAGATGGTGGGACAGGGGGTTCCGACGAGCAGTACTTC CASSQDGGTGGSDEQYF
many TRBJ2-5 TRBD1 TRBV12-3/TRBV12-4 TGTGCCAGCAGTATCGGACAGGGCAGGCAAGAGACCCAGTACTTC CASSIGQGRQETQYF
- TRBJ2-7 - TRBV12-3/TRBV12-4 TGTGCCAGCAGTAGTAAGGAACACTACGAGCAGTACTTC CASSSKEHYEQYF
many TRBJ2-1 TRBD2 TRBV20-1 TGCAGTGCTAGAGTACAAGCGGGAGGTTGGAATGAGCAGTTCTTC CSARVQAGGWNEQFF
many TRBJ2-5 - TRBV9 TGTGCCAGCAGCGTACACTCCTCCGAGACCCAGTACTTC CASSVHSSETQYF
- TRBJ2-3 TRBD2 TRBV12-3/TRBV12-4 TGTGCCAGCAGCCACATTCCACTTACTAGCGGGACGGGAGATACGCAGTATTTT CASSHIPLTSGTGDTQYF
many TRBJ1-5 - TRBV10-3 TGTGCCATCAGTGAGTCAAAGGGATTGAGCAATCAGCCCCAGCATTTT CAISESKGLSNQPQHF
many TRBJ1-5 - TRBV20-1 TGCAGTGGTAGAGACTCCCGTGGCAATCAGCCCCAGCATTTT CSGRDSRGNQPQHF
- TRBJ2-7 TRBD2 TRBV28 TGTGCCAGCAGGCCGACTAGCGGAGCAACCTACGAGCAGTACTTC CASRPTSGATYEQYF
many TRBJ2-3 - TRBV5-5 TGTGCCAGCAGCCCGGGGTCTTCTGATACGCAGTATTTT CASSPGSSDTQYF
many TRBJ2-7 - TRBV27 TGTGCCAGTTCTACTCTTGGGAGCTCCTACGAGCAGTACTTC CASSTLGSSYEQYF
many TRBJ2-1 - TRBV5-1 TGCGCCAGCAGCTTGGGGGGGCATGAGCAGTTCTTC CASSLGGHEQFF
many TRBJ2-4 TRBD2 TRBV20-1 TGCAGTGCTAGAGATAGCGGGAGCGACATTCAGTACTTC CSARDSGSDIQYF
- TRBJ1-1 - TRBV14 TGTGCCAGCAGCCAAGACGGGCCAGGGAGTAGGAGCACTGAAGCTTTCTTT CASSQDGPGSRSTEAFF
many TRBJ2-7 - TRBV28 TGTGCCAGCAGTTTGGGCAGTTCCTACGAGCAGTACTTC CASSLGSSYEQYF
many TRBJ2-1 - TRBV14 TGTGCCAGCAGCCAAGTGGAGCGGGCCTACCACAATGAGCAGTTCTTC CASSQVERAYHNEQFF
many TRBJ2-3 - TRBV5-6 TGTGCCAGCAGCTTGGCTCTGGGTTCTTTGAGTCCTAGCACAGATACGCAGTATTTT CASSLALGSLSPSTDTQYF
many TRBJ2-1 - TRBV28 TGTGCCAGCAGTTTAAATCCCCTATCCCACAATGAGCAGTTCTTC CASSLNPLSHNEQFF
many TRBJ2-1 - TRBV6-5 TGTGCCAGCAGTTTCGACGGTGAGCAGTTCTTC CASSFDGEQFF
many TRBJ1-1 - TRBV7-9 TGTGCCAGCAACCCTCCAGGGAGGACTGAAGCTTTCTTT CASNPPGRTEAFF
many TRBJ2-2 TRBD1 TRBV7-2 TGTGCCAGCAGCTTTACAGGGGGTTCCTCCGGGGAGCTGTTTTTT CASSFTGGSSGELFF
many TRBJ1-2 TRBD1 TRBV10-3 TGTGCCATCAGTGAGTCGGGACAGGGTGGCTATGGCTACACCTTC CAISESGQGGYGYTF
many TRBJ2-5 - TRBV2 TGTGCCAGCAGTGAAGTCTGGGGGGAGACCCAGTACTTC CASSEVWGETQYF
once TRBJ2-6 - TRBV29-1 TGCAGCGTTGTTAGCTCTGGGGCCAACGTCCTGACTTTC CSVVSSGANVLTF
many TRBJ1-1 - TRBV15 TGTGCCACCAGCAAAACCCGGGACACCTTTGAAGCTTTCTTT CATSKTRDTFEAFF
once TRBJ1-1 - TRBV5-1 TGCGCCAGCAGCTTGGCGCACGGGGCTTTACTTACCCCAACTTTCTTT CASSLAHGALLTPTFF
many TRBJ1-5 - TRBV3-1 TGTGCCAGCAGCCAAACGACAGGAAATCAGCCCCAGCATTTT CASSQTTGNQPQHF
many TRBJ2-1 TRBD2 TRBV5-1 TGCGCCAGCAGCACTCGAGTACTAGCGGGAGGGTACAATGAGCAGTTCTTC CASSTRVLAGGYNEQFF
many TRBJ2-5 - TRBV5-1 TGCGCCAGCAGCCCGGAAGGACACAAACAAGAGACCCAGTACTTC CASSPEGHKQETQYF
many TRBJ2-7 - TRBV20-1 TGCAGTGCTAGACGAGGGGGGGACTCCTTAGGGGCCTACGAGCAGTACTTC CSARRGGDSLGAYEQYF
many TRBJ2-1 TRBD2 TRBV15 TGTGCCACCAGCAGTCCCCTAGCGGGGGTCTACAATGAGCAGTTCTTC CATSSPLAGVYNEQFF
many TRBJ2-4 TRBD1 TRBV11-2 TGTGCCAGCAGCTTTCCGGGACAGGACAAAAACATTCAGTACTTC CASSFPGQDKNIQYF
many TRBJ2-1 TRBD2 TRBV29-1 TGCAGCGTACAGCGGGATCTAAGGAATGAGCAGTTCTTC CSVQRDLRNEQFF
few TRBJ2-1 - TRBV18 TGTGCCAGCTCAGAGGAGAGGGGCCCCTTCTACAATGAGCAGTTCTTC CASSEERGPFYNEQFF
many TRBJ2-3 - TRBV27 TGTGCCAGCAGTCCCCCGGGCGGGTCCACAGATACGCAGTATTTT CASSPPGGSTDTQYF
many TRBJ2-5 - TRBV3-1 TGTGCCAGCAGCCCCGGCCCGGAGGGGGAGACCCAGTACTTC CASSPGPEGETQYF
many TRBJ1-2 - TRBV5-6 TGTGCCAGCAGCTTGTTTACTCCAGAGCCCTATGGCTACACCTTC CASSLFTPEPYGYTF
few TRBJ2-7 - TRBV5-1 TGCGCCAGCAGCTTGGAGCCGGCGGTTTCCTACGAGCAGTACTTC CASSLEPAVSYEQYF
many TRBJ2-7 TRBD1 TRBV5-6 TGTGCCAGCAGCTCCGGACAGGGGGCCCACGAGCAGTACTTC CASSSGQGAHEQYF
many TRBJ2-1 TRBD2 TRBV9 TGTGCCAGCAGCGTAAGTCTAGCGGGAGTTGAGCAGTTCTTC CASSVSLAGVEQFF
- TRBJ1-5 - TRBV12-3/TRBV12-4 TGTGCCAGCAGTTTAGTTCCTAATCAGCCCCAGCATTTT CASSLVPNQPQHF
many TRBJ2-1 TRBD2 TRBV3-1 TGTGCCAGCAGCCAAAGGGAGCGGGATATGGGGTTTAGTGAGCAGTTCTTC CASSQRERDMGFSEQFF
many TRBJ2-3 - TRBV6-2/TRBV6-3 TGTGCCAGCTACAACGGTGACACAGATACGCAGTATTTT CASYNGDTDTQYF
- TRBJ2-5 TRBD1 TRBV15 TGTGCCACCAGCAGAGAGACAGGGGCAGAGACCCAGTACTTC CATSRETGAETQYF
many TRBJ2-1 - TRBV12-3/TRBV12-4 TGTGCCAGCAGTTCGGGGGTGGCGGGTGAGCAGTTCTTC CASSSGVAGEQFF
many TRBJ1-6 - TRBV5-1 TGCGCCAGCAGCTCGGGTGAACCTGAGTCACCCCTCCACTTT CASSSGEPESPLHF
many TRBJ2-7 - TRBV20-1 TGCAGTGCTAGAGATCTCTCGGCAGATATCTCCTACGAGCAGTACTTC CSARDLSADISYEQYF